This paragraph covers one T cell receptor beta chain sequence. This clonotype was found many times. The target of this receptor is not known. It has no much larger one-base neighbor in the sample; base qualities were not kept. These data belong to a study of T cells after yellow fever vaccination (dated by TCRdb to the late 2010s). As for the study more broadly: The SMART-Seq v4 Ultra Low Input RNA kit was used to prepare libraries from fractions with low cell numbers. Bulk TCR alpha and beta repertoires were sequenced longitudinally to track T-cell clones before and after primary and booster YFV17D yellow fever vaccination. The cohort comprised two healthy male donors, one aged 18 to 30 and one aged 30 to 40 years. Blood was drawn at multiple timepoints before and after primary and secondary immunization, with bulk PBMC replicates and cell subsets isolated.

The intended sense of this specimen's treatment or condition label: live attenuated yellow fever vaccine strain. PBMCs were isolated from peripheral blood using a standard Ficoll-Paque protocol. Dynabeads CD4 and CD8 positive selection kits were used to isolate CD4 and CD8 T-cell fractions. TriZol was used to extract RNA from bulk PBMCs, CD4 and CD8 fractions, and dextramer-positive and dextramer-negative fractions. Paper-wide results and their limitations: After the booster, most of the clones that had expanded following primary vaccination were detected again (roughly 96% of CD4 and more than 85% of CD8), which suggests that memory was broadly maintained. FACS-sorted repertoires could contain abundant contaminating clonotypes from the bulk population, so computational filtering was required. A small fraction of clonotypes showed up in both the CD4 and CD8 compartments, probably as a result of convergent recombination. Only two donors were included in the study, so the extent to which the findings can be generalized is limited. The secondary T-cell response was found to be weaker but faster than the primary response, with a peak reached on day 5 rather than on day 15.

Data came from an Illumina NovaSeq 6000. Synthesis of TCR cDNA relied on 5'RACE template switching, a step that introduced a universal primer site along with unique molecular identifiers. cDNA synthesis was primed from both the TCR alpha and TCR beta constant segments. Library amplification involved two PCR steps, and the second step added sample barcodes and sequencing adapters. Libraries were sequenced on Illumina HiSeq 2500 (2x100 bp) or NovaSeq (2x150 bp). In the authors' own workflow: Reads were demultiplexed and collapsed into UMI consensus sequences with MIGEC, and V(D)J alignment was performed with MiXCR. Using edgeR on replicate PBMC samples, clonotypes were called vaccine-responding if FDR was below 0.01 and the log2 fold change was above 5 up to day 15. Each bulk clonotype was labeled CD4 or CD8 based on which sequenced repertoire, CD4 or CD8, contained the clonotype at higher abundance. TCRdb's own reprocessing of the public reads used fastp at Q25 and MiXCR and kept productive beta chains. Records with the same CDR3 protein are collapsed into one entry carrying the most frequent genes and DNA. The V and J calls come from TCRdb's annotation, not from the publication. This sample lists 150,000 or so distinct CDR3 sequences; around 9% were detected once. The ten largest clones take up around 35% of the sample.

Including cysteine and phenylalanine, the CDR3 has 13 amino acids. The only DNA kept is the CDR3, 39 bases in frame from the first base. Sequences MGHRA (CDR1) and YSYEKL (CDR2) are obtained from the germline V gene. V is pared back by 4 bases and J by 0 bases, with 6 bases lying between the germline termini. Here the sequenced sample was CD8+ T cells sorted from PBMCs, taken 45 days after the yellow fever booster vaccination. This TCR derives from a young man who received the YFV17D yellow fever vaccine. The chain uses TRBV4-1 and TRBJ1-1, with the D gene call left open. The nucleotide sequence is TGCGCCAGCAGCCGGTCCCTGAACACTGAAGCTTTCTTT. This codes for CASSRSLNTEAFF.